This entry features one TCR beta chain sequence. The record originates from a study of blood T cell repertoires in COVID-19. Study details: Some COVID-19 samples were acute and others convalescent; all came from the United States, Italy and Spain.

TCRdb keeps only in-frame clones here, not all; method: immunoSEQ multiplex PCR. Here the sample spans more than 50,000 clones, 90% being singletons. Trimming removed 1 base at V and 7 bases at J, with 5 bases between. CDR3 length: 13 amino acids. Germline CDR1 SGHTA, CDR2 FQGNSA. The TCR was taken from a woman aged 40 to 50 with active COVID-19. Material for sequencing was peripheral blood. The chain couples TRBV7-2 to TRBJ1-6; D remains ambiguous. DNA of the CDR3: TGTGCCAGCAGCTTAGAACAGAATTCACCCCTCCACTTT. Protein product: CASSLEQNSPLHF.